Below, 17 T cell receptor beta chains from the same sample are listed, as sequenced in a study of beta chain features in type 1 diabetes. Study results and caveats: Across all four CD4+ subsets, people with type 1 diabetes showed modestly shorter TCRB CDR3s.

The antigens for these receptors are not known. cDNA synthesis used the whole RNA isolate, giving expressed TCRB sequences. Generated by immunoSEQ multiplex PCR, the TCRdb table keeps only in-frame clones and is missing some. The sample has 680,000 or so clones; around an eighth are singletons. Sequencing input: naive CD4+ T cells from blood. Receptor source: a man aged 18-30 years with type 1 diabetes.

This clone was observed a few times. The rearrangement uses TRBV27 and TRBJ1-2; TRBD1 agrees at 9 bases. The CDR3 runs to 13 residues. The germline CDR1 and CDR2 sequences are MNHEY and SMNVEV (reference sequence). Trimming removed 3 bases from V and 8 bases from J; junction bases left unmatched: 4. DNA for the CDR3: TGTGCCAGCAGTTTGGGACAGGGTGTAGGCTACACCTTC. It codes for CASSLGQGVGYTF.

This clone has only a few counts. The rearrangement uses TRBV11-2 and TRBJ2-5; maybe TRBD1 (6 bases). Germline lookup yields CDR1 SGHAT and CDR2 FQNNGV. This CDR3 spans 15 amino acids. Trimming stripped 5 bases from V and 4 bases from J, with 17 bases between. The CDR3 region is CASSHRQEPVETQYF. The CDR3, as DNA: TGTGCCAGCAGCCATAGACAGGAACCTGTAGAGACCCAGTACTTC.

V is TRBV6-1 and J is TRBJ1-1; 7 bases match TRBD1. With V trimmed by 4 bases and J by 1 base, 3 bases remained unmatched. Germline V gives CDR1 MNHNS, CDR2 SASEGT. CDR3 length: 14 amino acids. The CDR3 region is CASSGWTGNTEAFF. The CDR3 DNA follows: TGTGCCAGCAGTGGATGGACAGGGAACACTGAAGCTTTCTTT.

The gene calls are TRBV18 and TRBJ2-1; TRBD1 matches at 12 bases. There are 15 residues in the CDR3. The V gene's germline CDR1 is KGHSH and CDR2 LQKENI. V trimming: 3 bases; J trimming: 7 bases; junction bases outside the gene matches: 4. In DNA form, the CDR3 reads TGTGCCAGCTCACCGGGACAGGGGGCTTTAAATGAGCAGTTCTTC. Its translation: CASSPGQGALNEQFF.

This chain links TRBV7-7 with TRBJ2-3; D is ambiguous. CDR3 length: 13 residues. Trimming cost V 8 bases and J 2 bases, with 11 bases left between them. Germline values: CDR1 SSHAT, CDR2 FNYEAQ (reference sequence). CDR3: CASFPPNTDTQYF. CDR3 coding DNA: TGTGCCAGCTTCCCCCCCAACACAGATACGCAGTATTTT.

This clone came up a few times. The V and J genes are TRBV5-1 and TRBJ2-5, with 8 bases lining up with TRBD2. The CDR3 is 16 amino acids. J gave up 5 bases and V 4 bases, and 13 bases lay outside the gene matches. Germline V CDR1 and CDR2: SGHRS, YFSETQ. For the CDR3, the DNA is TGCGCCAGCAGCGCCGGGACTAGTGGGAATCAGGAGACCCAGTACTTC. Translation gives CASSAGTSGNQETQYF.

V gene TRBV6-6 combines with J gene TRBJ2-5, with a possible D match to TRBD1 (5 bases). The germline V gene encodes CDR1 MNHNY and CDR2 SVGAGI (reference sequence). The CDR3 loop spans 13 amino acids. V lost 7 bases, J lost 6 bases, and 15 bases lay in between. In DNA form, the CDR3 reads TGTGCCAGCAATCTTGGGCAGGGAAAGACCCAGTACTTC. It translates to CASNLGQGKTQYF.

This clone appeared a few times. The gene calls are TRBV9 and TRBJ2-7, with D uncertain. The CDR3 covers 12 residues. V was pared by 7 bases and J by 0 bases, with 8 bases between. Germline V gives CDR1 SGDLS, CDR2 YYNGEE. The CDR3 coding sequence is TGTGCCAGCGGTCCTGACTCCTACGAGCAGTACTTC. Translation gives CASGPDSYEQYF.

CDR3 sequence (DNA): TGTGCCAGCAGTTTAGAAGGTGGGTCCCTCCACTTT. The encoded protein is CASSLEGGSLHF. This chain connects TRBV27 to TRBJ1-6; the D is unclear. The CDR3 is 12 amino acids. The germline V and J ends were trimmed by 2 bases and 14 bases, with 10 bases remaining between them. Germline loops: CDR1 MNHEY, CDR2 SMNVEV (reference sequence).

This sequence joins TRBV19 and TRBJ2-1; D is possibly TRBD1 or TRBD2 (6 bases each). This CDR3 has 15 amino acids. Germline loops: CDR1 LNHDA, CDR2 SQIVND (reference sequence). V lost 3 bases to trimming and J lost 5 bases, with 14 bases between them. CDR3 coding DNA: TGTGCCAGTAGTATTTCCGGGGGCCAACACAATGAGCAGTTCTTC. Its protein product is CASSISGGQHNEQFF.

This sequence joins TRBV7-9 and TRBJ2-5; D call uncertain. The CDR3 covers 16 residues. Trimming removed 1 base at V and 5 bases at J, with 17 bases between. Germline CDR1 and CDR2: SEHNR and FQNEAQ (reference sequence). CDR3 nucleotides: TGTGCCAGCAGCTTAGGGCAGGCTATTTGGATGGAGACCCAGTACTTC. Protein sequence: CASSLGQAIWMETQYF.

This clone was counted only a few times. The chain has TRBV5-4 and TRBJ2-6; a possible D gene is TRBD1 (5 bases). The CDR3 loop spans 15 amino acids. Germline CDR1 reads SGHNT; CDR2 reads YYREEE (reference sequence). V was shortened by 2 bases and J by 0 bases, with 6 bases between the two germline ends. CDR3 nucleotide sequence: TGTGCCAGCAGCTTTGACAGCTCTGGGGCCAACGTCCTGACTTTC. As protein: CASSFDSSGANVLTF.

The chain links TRBV4-1 to TRBJ1-5; D gene ambiguous. Trimming pared 0 bases from V and 0 bases from J, leaving 12 bases between. Germline assignment: CDR1 MGHRA and CDR2 YSYEKL. There are 17 residues in the CDR3. CDR3 DNA: TGCGCCAGCAGCCAAGATCTGCCTCAGCTTAGCAATCAGCCCCAGCATTTT. It is translated as CASSQDLPQLSNQPQHF.

This clone occurred a few times. CDR3 amino acids: CAISEGQGREQYF. In DNA form, the CDR3 reads TGTGCCATCAGTGAGGGCCAGGGGCGGGAGCAGTACTTC. The chain recombines TRBV10-3 with TRBJ2-7; maybe TRBD1 (6 bases). The germline V gene has CDR1 ENHRY and CDR2 SYGVKD. Trimming took off 2 bases at V and 7 bases at J, with 12 bases between the two ends. CDR3 length equals 13 residues.

V is TRBV6-4 and J is TRBJ1-1, with 9 bases identical to TRBD1. Germline V gene lookup returns CDR1 MRHNA and CDR2 SNTAGT. This CDR3 is built from 13 residues. V lost 6 bases, J lost 7 bases, and 6 bases stayed unmatched. CDR3 residues: CASSRDRDDEAFF. CDR3 sequence (DNA): TGTGCCAGCAGCCGGGACAGGGATGATGAAGCTTTCTTT.

This clone was recorded a few times. This chain connects TRBV14 to TRBJ1-2, with D possibly matching TRBD1 (5 bases). Germline V CDR1 and CDR2: SGHDN, FVKESK. The CDR3 is 16 residues long. The V and J ends lost 1 base and 3 bases respectively, with 15 bases between them. The CDR3 loop is CASSQGISGDHYGYTF. The CDR3 DNA sequence: TGTGCCAGCAGCCAAGGAATTTCGGGGGACCACTATGGCTACACCTTC.

The chain uses TRBV28 and TRBJ1-6, with TRBD1 matching over 9 bases. The ends lost 6 bases at V and 8 bases at J; junction bases unmatched: 2. The CDR3 has 13 amino acids. Germline CDR1 and CDR2: MDHEN and SYDVKM. Here the CDR3 reads CASRDRGYSPLHF. CDR3 DNA: TGTGCCAGCAGGGACAGGGGTTATTCACCCCTCCACTTT.